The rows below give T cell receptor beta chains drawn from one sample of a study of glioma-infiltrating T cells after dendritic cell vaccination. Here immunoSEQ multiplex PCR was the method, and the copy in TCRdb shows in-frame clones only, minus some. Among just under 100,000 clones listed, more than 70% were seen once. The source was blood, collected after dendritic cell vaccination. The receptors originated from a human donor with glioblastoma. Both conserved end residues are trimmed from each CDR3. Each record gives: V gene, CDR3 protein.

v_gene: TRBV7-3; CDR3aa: ASSFNSGSGTDTQY
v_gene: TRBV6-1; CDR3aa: ASSITGGVDEQF
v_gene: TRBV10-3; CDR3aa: ASIGTGLSGELF
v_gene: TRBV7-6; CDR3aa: ASTFLSRDIYYNEQF
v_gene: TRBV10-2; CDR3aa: ASSESSTTQY
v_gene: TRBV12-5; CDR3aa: ASGARGGYT
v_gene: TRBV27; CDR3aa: ASSLAGRGETQY
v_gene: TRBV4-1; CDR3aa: ASSQDLETGQSSRNTIY
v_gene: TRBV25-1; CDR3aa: ASSGGWGTEAF
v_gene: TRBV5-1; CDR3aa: ASSRSGTGDVDTQY
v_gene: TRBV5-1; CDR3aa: ASSLTWTGNYGYT
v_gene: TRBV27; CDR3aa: ASSLSRGTYEQY
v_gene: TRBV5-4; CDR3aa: ASSLGTSGGWNTDTQY
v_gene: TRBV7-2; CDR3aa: ASSLGLADYNEQF
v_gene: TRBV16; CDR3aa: ASSQFAGAYNEQF
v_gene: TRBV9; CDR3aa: ASSVRQGIGYGYT
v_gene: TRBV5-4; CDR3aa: ASSRTGAGYT
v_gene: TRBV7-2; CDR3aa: ASSSNQPQH
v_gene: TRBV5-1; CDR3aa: ASSLGGHQYEQY
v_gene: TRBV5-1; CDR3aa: ASSFVAEYQETQY
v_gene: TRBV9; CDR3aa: ASSASGGDIGELF
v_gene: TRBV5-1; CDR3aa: ASTQTRTGELF
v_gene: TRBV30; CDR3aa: AWSFQVGERY
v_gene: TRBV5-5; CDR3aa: ASSLAGTGSYEQY
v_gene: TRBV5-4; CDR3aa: ASSLGSSYEQY
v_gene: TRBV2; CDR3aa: ASRTGSYEQY
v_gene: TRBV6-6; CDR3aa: ATLARLDPNQPQH
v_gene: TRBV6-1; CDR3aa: ASSETTGGNQPQH
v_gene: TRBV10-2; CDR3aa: ASSEAGDRLNQPQH
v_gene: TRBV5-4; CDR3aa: ASSLDNNSPLH
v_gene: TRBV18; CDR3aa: ASSRLGTGEETQY
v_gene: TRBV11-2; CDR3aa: ASSKFLGGSVTEAF
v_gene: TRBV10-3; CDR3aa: AISDPGKTNEKLF
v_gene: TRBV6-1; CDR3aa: ASSGQRAQQPQH
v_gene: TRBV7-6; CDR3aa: ASSLARVGNEQF
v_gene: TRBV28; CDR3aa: ASSFAGGRKLF
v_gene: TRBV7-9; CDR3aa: ASSGQKNTEAF
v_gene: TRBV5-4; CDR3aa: ASSWGPGVNQPQH
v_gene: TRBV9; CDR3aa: ASSVQAAEGTGELF
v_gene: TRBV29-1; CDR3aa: SVDGALAGNYNEQF
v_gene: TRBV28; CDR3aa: ASSLAGVLQGEQF
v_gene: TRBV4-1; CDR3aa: ASSQPGVAQPQH
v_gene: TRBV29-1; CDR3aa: SVEGLRDMSSYEQY
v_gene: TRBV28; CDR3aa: ASSLLQGGYT
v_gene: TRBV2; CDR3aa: ASSETSGGAGEQY
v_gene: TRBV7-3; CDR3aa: ASSLGGGSYNEQF
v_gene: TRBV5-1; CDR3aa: ASSLSKGQGNEKLF
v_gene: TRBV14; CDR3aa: ASSPRGASYMLSGTQY
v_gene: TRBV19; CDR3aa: ASSIDLLTGNQPQH
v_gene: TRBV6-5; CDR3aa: ASSYSGSENYGYT
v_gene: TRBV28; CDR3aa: ASSFFARPRSQNEQF
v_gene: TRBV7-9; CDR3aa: ASSYGGATNEKLF
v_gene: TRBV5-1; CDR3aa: ASSLGLLGAANEKLF
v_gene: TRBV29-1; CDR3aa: SVFQGDEQY
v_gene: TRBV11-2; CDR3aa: ASSLTDTGELF